This TCR beta chain was captured in a study of Tregs in tolerant kidney transplant recipients. Broader study findings: Biological reproducibility was not directly addressed in this study.

Using immunoSEQ multiplex PCR, the repertoire was profiled, and TCRdb retains in-frame clones only, with some absent. The table records some 60,000 clones, about 83% of them present only once. Thawed PBMCs were FACS-sorted into unstimulated CD4+CD25+CD127- regulatory T cells, CD4+CD25- non-regulatory cells, CD4 and CD8 cells. About this clone itself: Its matching antigen is unknown.

This CDR3 is 13 amino acids long. J lost 8 bases, V lost 4 bases, and 6 bases had no gene match. The germline V gene encodes CDR1 SGHRS and CDR2 YFSETQ. The V gene is TRBV5-1, the J gene TRBJ1-2, with 9 bases aligning to TRBD1. This receptor was identified in a human donor in good health. The sample taken for sequencing was CD4+ T cells from blood. Here the CDR3 DNA reads TGCGCCAGCAGCCCCCAGGACAGGGGAGGCTACACCTTC. This encodes CASSPQDRGGYTF. The full variable domain, in which reference TRBV5-1 and TRBJ1-2 provide the parts outside the CDR3, is KAGVTQTPRYLIKTRGQQVTLSCSPISGHRSVSWYQQTPGQGLQFLFEYFSETQRNKGNFPGRFSGRQFSNSRSEMNVSTLELGDSALYLCASSPQDRGGYTFGSGTRLTVV.